This TCR beta chain was documented in a study of neoadjuvant anti-PD-1 for oral cavity cancer. Study at large: Patients without progression got a fourth dose around day 43. Study results and caveats: Non-responders to neoadjuvant nivolumab had significantly more clonal PBMC T cells than responders. With three patients per group, TCR findings need larger cohorts.

Repertoires were generated with immunoSEQ multiplex PCR, while TCRdb's copy carries only in-frame clones and drops some. The data contain 72,000 or so clones, about 90% of them singletons. Time point noted: after neoadjuvant nivolumab, at surgical resection. To note about this clone: Antigen: not known.

The clonotype originates from a person aged 35-79 years with oral cavity squamous cell carcinoma. This material consisted of PBMCs, taken after nivolumab (anti-PD-1) treatment.

In DNA form, the CDR3 reads TGTGCCGTACTTTCTGTCTCCTACGAGCAGTACTTC. It specifies CAVLSVSYEQYF. The rearrangement links TRBV10-3 to TRBJ2-7; D is unclear. V was pared by 11 bases and J by 0 bases, with 11 bases between. This CDR3 has 12 residues. Germline CDR1 ENHRY, CDR2 SYGVKD.